In this sample, the clone carrying this TCR beta chain turned up many times. Its antigen is unidentified. Germline-derived CDR1 and CDR2 are LGHDT and YNNKEL (reference sequence). The CDR3 sequence is 15 residues long. The germline V and J ends were trimmed by 4 bases and 2 bases, with 12 bases remaining between them. The data are from a study of identical twins. Study-wide results and limits: Fewer insertions were carried by abundant cord blood beta clonotypes, but none was seen in memory repertoires.

In TCRdb, the 5' RACE reads were re-called with MiXCR into one record per CDR3 protein. The repertoire holds 200,000 to 300,000 distinct CDR3 sequences, with 7% as singletons. The same data also contributed to another study, on yellow fever vaccine responses in identical twins. That investigation notes: Reportedly, the T cell response mounted by twins to vaccine seemed partly convergent, partly personalized.

The genes are TRBV3-1 and TRBJ1-3; perhaps TRBD1 as D (6 bases). Sequencing was done on a sample of memory (CD45RO+) T cells sorted from blood. The TCR was taken from a woman aged 18-35 years in good health. CDR3: CASSPGGGPGNTIYF. CDR3 DNA: TGTGCCAGCAGCCCTGGGGGGGGGCCTGGAAACACCATATATTTT.